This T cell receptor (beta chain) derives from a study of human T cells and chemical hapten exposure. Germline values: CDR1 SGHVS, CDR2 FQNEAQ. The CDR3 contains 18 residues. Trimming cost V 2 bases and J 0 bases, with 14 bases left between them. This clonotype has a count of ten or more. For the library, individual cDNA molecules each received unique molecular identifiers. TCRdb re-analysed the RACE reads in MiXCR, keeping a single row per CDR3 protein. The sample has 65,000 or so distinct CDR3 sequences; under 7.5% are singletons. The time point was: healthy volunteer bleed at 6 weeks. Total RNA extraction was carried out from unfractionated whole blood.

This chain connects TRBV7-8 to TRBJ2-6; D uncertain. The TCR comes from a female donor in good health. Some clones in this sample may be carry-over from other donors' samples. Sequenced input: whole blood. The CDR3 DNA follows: TGTGCCAGCAGCTTAAGGGCCGAAACAGACTCTGGGGCCAACGTCCTGACTTTC. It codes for CASSLRAETDSGANVLTF.